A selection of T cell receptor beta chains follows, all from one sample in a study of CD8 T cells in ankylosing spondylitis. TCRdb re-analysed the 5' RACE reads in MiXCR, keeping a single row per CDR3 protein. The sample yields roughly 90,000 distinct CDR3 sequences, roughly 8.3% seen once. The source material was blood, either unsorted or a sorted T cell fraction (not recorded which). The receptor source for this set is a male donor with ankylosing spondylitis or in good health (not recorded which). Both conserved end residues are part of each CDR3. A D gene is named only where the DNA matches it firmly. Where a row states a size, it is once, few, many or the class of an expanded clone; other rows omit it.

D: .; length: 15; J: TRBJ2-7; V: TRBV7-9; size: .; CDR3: CASSSYPTGFYEQYF; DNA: TGTGCCAGCAGCTCCTACCCTACGGGTTTCTACGAGCAGTACTTC
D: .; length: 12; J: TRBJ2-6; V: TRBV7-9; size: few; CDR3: CASQRDANVLTF; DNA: TGTGCCAGCCAGAGGGATGCCAACGTCCTGACTTTC
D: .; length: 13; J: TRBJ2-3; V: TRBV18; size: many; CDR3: CASSPPVGDTQYF; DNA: TGTGCCAGCTCACCACCTGTGGGAGATACGCAGTATTTT
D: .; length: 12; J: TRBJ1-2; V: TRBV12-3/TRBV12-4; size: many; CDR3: CASSSEPYGYTF; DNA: TGTGCCAGCAGTTCTGAACCCTATGGCTACACCTTC
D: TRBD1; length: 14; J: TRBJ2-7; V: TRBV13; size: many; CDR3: CASSLGDRTYEQYF; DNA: TGTGCCAGCAGCTTGGGGGACAGGACCTACGAGCAGTACTTC
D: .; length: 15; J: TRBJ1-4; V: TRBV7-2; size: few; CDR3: CASSIKGSTNEKLFF; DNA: TGTGCCAGCAGCATTAAGGGTTCAACTAATGAAAAACTGTTTTTT
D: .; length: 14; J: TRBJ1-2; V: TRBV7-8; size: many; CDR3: CASSSGTGVYGYTF; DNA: TGTGCCAGCAGCTCCGGGACGGGAGTCTATGGCTACACCTTC
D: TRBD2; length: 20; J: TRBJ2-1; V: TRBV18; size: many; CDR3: CASSLRAWPGLAGGPYEQFF; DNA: TGTGCCAGCTCACTCCGTGCATGGCCGGGACTAGCGGGAGGGCCCTATGAGCAGTTCTTC
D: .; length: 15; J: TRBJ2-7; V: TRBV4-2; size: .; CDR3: CASSQGTLFPYEQYF; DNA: TGTGCCAGCAGCCAAGGGACTCTTTTCCCCTACGAGCAGTACTTC
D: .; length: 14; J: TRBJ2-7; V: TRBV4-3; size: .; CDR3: CASSQESLYYEQYF; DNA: TGCGCCAGCAGCCAAGAGTCACTATACTACGAGCAGTACTTC
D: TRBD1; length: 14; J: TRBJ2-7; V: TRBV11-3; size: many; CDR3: CASSFETGDYEQYF; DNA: TGTGCCAGCAGCTTTGAGACAGGGGACTACGAGCAGTACTTC
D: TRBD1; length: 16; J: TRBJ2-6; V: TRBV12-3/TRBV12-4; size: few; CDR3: CASRRQGASGANVLTF; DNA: TGTGCCAGCAGGCGACAGGGGGCGTCTGGGGCCAACGTCCTGACTTTC
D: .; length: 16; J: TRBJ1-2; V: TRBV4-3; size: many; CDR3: CASSQAYFSTNYGYTF; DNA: TGCGCCAGCAGCCAAGCCTATTTTAGCACTAACTATGGCTACACCTTC
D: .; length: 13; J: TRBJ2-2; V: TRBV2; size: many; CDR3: CASSDEDTGELFF; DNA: TGTGCCAGCAGTGATGAAGATACCGGGGAGCTGTTTTTT
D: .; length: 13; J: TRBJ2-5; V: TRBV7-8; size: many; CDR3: CASDSRSQETQYF; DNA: TGTGCCAGCGACTCCCGCAGCCAAGAGACCCAGTACTTC
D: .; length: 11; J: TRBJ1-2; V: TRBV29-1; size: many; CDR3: CSAHRATGYTF; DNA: TGCAGCGCCCACAGGGCAACCGGCTACACCTTC
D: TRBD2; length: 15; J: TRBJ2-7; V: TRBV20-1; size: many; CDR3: CSARILASGTYEQYF; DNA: TGCAGTGCTAGGATATTGGCTAGCGGGACCTACGAGCAGTACTTC
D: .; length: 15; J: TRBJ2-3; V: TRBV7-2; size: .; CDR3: CASSLTSRATDTQYF; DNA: TGTGCCAGCAGCCTCACTAGTAGAGCCACAGATACGCAGTATTTT